This TCR beta chain stems from a study of T-cell memory formation after mild COVID-19. Study context: TCR clustering was largely donor specific.

Study results and caveats: Several responding clones turned up in pre-infection memory, indicating that cross-reactive memory may have taken part. Clones contracting day 15 to 85 were balanced CD4/CD8; later expanders leaned CD4+.

The 5'RACE method, run with constant-segment primers, produced TCR alpha and TCR beta cDNA libraries (carrying sample barcodes and UMIs). Via MiXCR, TCRdb re-called the 5' RACE reads, giving one row per CDR3 protein. The profile shows roughly 170,000 distinct CDR3 sequences, 20% to 25% of them singletons. This clonotype was counted only a few times. The antigen is unknown. The CDR3 runs to 12 residues. Trimming shortened V by 10 bases and J by 5 bases, and 14 bases separated the two germline ends. Germline V lookup: CDR1 ENHRY, CDR2 SYGVKD. Sequencing was done on a sample of PBMCs or a T cell subset sorted from them (not recorded which). This clonotype was obtained from an adult woman who had mild COVID-19 (a few samples of this study predate the infection). Cell type and time point are not known. The chain has TRBV10-3 and TRBJ1-1; the D gene is possibly TRBD1 (6 bases). The chain's CDR3 is CATQQGGTEAFF. The CDR3 DNA is TGTGCCACCCAACAGGGAGGGACTGAAGCTTTCTTT.